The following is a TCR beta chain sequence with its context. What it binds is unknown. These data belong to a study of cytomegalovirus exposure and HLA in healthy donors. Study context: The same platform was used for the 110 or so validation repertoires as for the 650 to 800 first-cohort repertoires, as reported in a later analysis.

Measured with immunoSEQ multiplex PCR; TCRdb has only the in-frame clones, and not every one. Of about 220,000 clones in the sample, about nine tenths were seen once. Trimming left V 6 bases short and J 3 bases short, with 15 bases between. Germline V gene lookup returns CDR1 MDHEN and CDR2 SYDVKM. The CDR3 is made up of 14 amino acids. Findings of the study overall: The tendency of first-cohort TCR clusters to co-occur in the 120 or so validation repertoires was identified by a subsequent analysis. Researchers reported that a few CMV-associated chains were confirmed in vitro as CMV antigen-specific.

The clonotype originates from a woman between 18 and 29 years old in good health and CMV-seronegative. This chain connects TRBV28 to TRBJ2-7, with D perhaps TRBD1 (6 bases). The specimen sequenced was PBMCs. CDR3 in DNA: TGTGCCAGCAGCGACCCCGGGACAAACTACGAGCAGTACTTC. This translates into CASSDPGTNYEQYF. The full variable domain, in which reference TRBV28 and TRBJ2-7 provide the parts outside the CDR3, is DVKVTQSSRYLVKRTGEKVFLECVQDMDHENMFWYRQDPGLGLRLIYFSYDVKMKEKGDIPEGYSVSREKKERFSLILESASTNQTSMYLCASSDPGTNYEQYFGPGTRLTVT.